This entry concerns a single TCR beta chain. Its matching antigen is unknown. When the RNA was reverse transcribed, random hexamers were used with an input of roughly 0.5 to 1 ug. The authors amplified TCR beta CDR3 across 54 Vbeta and 13 Jbeta using immunoSEQ multiplex PCR. A single record per CDR3 protein comes from TCRdb applying MiXCR to the immunoSEQ multiplex PCR reads. The table includes under 200,000 distinct CDR3 sequences, roughly 95% detected once. Sequencing of TCR beta drew on CD8+ and CD4+ T cells from blood. This sample was included in a study of CD8 T cells in Susac syndrome. On the study more broadly: Patients with Susac syndrome were therapy-naive, on corticosteroids, or on intravenous immunoglobulin alone at blood draw.

Trimming at V came to 0 bases and at J to 4 bases, leaving 3 bases not matched to a gene. Germline V gene lookup returns CDR1 SGDLS and CDR2 YYNGEE. The length of the CDR3 is 14 residues. Study findings and constraints: Where Susac syndrome CD4+ T cell repertoires were concerned, no clonal expansion was evident.

This TCR was sampled from a human donor with Susac syndrome. The sample taken for sequencing was CD4+ T cells from PBMCs. The chain links TRBV9 to TRBJ2-7; 8 positions match TRBD2. This CDR3 is CASSVGSSGYEQYF. In nucleotides, the CDR3 is TGTGCCAGCAGCGTAGGTTCTAGCGGGTACGAGCAGTACTTC.